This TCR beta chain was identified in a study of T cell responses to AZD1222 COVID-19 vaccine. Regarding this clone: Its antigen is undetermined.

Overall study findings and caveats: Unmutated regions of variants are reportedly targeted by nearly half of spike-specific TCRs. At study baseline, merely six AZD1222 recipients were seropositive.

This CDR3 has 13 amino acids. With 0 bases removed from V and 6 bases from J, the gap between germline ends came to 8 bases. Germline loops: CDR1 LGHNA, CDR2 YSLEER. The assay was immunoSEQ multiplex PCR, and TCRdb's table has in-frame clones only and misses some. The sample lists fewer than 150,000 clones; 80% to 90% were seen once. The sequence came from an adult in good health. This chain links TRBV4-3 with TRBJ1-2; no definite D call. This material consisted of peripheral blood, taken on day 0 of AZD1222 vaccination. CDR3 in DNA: TGCGCCAGCAGCCAAGAATCCTTCGATGGCTACACCTTC. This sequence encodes CASSQESFDGYTF.